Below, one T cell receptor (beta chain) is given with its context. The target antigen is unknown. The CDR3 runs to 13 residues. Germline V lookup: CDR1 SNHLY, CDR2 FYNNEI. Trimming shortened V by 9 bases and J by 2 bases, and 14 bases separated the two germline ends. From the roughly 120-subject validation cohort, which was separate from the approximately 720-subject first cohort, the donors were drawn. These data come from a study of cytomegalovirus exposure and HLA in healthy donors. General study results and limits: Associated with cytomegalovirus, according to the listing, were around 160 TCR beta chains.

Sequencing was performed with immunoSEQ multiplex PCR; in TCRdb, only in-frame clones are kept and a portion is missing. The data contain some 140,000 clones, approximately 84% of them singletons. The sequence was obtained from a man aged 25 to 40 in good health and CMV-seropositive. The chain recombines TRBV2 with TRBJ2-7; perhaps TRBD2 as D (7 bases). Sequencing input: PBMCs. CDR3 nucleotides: TGTGCCAGTGGGGGGGGCAGGACCTACGAGCAGTACTTC. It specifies CASGGGRTYEQYF.